This T cell receptor (beta chain) was retrieved from a study of CD4 T cells in relation to SARS-CoV-2 and coronaviruses. About the study: No peptide or an HIV-1 Nef peptide pool served as negative control.

The protocol was immunoSEQ multiplex PCR, while the TCRdb copy is restricted to in-frame clones and leaves out a portion. The sample has approximately 20,000 clones, approximately 72% seen once. Study-level points and caveats: Monoreactive clones expanded significantly more to SARS-CoV-2 than crossreactive clones did.

Unexposed donor CD4+ T cells date from about 2010-2018, before the COVID-19 pandemic. The cells were cultured for less than twelve days before CD4+ T cells were isolated. About 1.9 million PBMCs per well were cultured with 7.5 to 10 IU/ml IL-2. On days 3 and 7, cultures got half fresh IL-2 medium. Trimming cost V 2 bases and J 7 bases, with 11 bases left between them. CDR1 KGHSH and CDR2 LQKENI come from the germline V gene. This CDR3 has 13 amino acids. In regard to this clone: Its antigen is unknown.

The rearrangement joins TRBV18 to TRBJ1-1; D is uncertain. The clonotype comes from a human donor in good health. The sequenced material came from CD4+ T cells from PBMCs, cultured in vitro. The chain's CDR3 is CASSPRKEGEAFF. The CDR3 nucleotides are TGTGCCAGCTCACCAAGAAAGGAGGGTGAAGCTTTCTTT. Based on the CDR3 plus reference TRBV18 and TRBJ1-1, the full variable domain is NAGVMQNPRHLVRRRGQEARLRCSPMKGHSHVYWYRQLPEEGLKFMVYLQKENIIDESGMPKERFSAEFPKEGPSILRIQQVVRGDSAAYFCASSPRKEGEAFFGQGTRLTVV.